This TCR beta chain was identified during a study of blood T cells in healthy people across ages. The individuals who served as donors were healthy Caucasians living in Russia, aged about 6 to 95. The CDR3 contains 13 residues. Germline CDR1 and CDR2: ENHRY and SYGVKD. V was clipped by 8 bases and J by 7 bases, with 18 bases between them. This clonotype has ten or more counts. The use of a sample-barcoded 5' primer and a J-beta primer mix characterized a second PCR of roughly 6 to 11 cycles. TCRdb re-called the 5' RACE reads through MiXCR, storing one row per CDR3 protein. Here the sample spans hundreds of thousands of distinct CDR3 sequences, about 30% being singletons.

The rearrangement joins TRBV10-3 to TRBJ2-7, with D possibly being TRBD1 or TRBD2 (5 bases each). Sequences were obtained from blood. The receptor was isolated from an elderly woman in good health. The CDR3 loop is CAISSVAEGEQYF. The CDR3 region has the DNA TGTGCCATCTCATCCGTGGCCGAGGGGGAGCAGTACTTC.